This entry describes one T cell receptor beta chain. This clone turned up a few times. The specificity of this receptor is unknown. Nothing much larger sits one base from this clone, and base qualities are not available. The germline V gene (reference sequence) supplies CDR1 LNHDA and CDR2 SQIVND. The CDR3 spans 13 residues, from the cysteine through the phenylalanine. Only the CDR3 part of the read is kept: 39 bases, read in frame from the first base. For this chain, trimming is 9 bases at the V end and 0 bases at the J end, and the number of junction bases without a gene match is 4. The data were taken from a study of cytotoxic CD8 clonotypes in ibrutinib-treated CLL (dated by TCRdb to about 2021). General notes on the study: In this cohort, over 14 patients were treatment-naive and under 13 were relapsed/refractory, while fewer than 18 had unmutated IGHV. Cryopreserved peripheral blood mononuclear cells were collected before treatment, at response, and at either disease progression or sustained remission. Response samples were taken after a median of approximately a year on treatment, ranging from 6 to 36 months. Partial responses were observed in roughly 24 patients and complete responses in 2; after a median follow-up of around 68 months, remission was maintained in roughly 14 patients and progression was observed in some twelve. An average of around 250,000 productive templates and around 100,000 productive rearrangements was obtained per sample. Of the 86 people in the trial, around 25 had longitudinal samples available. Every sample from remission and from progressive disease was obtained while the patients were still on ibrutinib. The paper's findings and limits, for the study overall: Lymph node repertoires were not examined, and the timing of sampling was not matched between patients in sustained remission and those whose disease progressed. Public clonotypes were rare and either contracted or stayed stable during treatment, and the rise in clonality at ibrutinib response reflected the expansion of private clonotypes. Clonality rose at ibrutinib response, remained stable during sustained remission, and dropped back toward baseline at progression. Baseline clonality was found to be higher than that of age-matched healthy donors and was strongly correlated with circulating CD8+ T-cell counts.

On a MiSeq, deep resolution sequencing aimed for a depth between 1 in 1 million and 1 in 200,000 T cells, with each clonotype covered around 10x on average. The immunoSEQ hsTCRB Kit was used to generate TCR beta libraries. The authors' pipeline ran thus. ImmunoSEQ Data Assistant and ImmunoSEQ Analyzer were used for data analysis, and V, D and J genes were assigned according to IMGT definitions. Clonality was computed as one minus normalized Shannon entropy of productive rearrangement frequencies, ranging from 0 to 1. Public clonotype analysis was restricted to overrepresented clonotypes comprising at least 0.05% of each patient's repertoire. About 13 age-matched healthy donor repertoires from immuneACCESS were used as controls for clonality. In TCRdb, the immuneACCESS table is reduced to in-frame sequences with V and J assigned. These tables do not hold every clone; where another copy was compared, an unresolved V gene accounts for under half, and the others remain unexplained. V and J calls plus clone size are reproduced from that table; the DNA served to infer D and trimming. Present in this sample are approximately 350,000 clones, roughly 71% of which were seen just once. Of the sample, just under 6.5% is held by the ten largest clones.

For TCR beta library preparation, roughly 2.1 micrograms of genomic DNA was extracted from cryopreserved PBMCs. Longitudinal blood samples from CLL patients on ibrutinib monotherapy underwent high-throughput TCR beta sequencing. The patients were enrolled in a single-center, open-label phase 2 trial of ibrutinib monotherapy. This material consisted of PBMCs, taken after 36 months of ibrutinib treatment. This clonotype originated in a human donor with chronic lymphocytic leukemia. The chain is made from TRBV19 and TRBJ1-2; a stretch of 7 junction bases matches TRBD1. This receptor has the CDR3 CASGDRANYGYTF. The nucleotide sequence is TGTGCCAGCGGGGACAGAGCTAACTATGGCTACACCTTC.